This T cell receptor beta chain was identified during a study of cytomegalovirus exposure and HLA in healthy donors. Whole-study findings and limits: Presence/absence analyses treated sequencing depth as roughly uniform across donors.

60 Vbeta and 13 Jbeta primers were used in PCR. Clones were read by immunoSEQ multiplex PCR, and TCRdb kept only the in-frame ones, dropping some. This sample yields 90,000 to 150,000 clones, of which 65% to 80% are seen a single time; around 3.5% belongs to the top ten. As to this clone: Its antigen is currently unknown.

Germline CDR1 and CDR2: KGHSH and LQKENI. This CDR3 contains 16 residues. Trimming stripped 5 bases from V and 2 bases from J, with 18 bases between. This TCR was recovered from a human donor in good health. The rearrangement links TRBV18 to TRBJ1-1; D not resolved. The sequenced sample was PBMCs. CDR3 sequence reads: CASSSWIVQENTEAFF. Here the CDR3 DNA reads TGTGCCAGCTCATCTTGGATTGTGCAGGAAAACACTGAAGCTTTCTTT. Full variable domain (missing parts from reference TRBV18 and TRBJ1-1): NAGVMQNPRHLVRRRGQEARLRCSPMKGHSHVYWYRQLPEEGLKFMVYLQKENIIDESGMPKERFSAEFPKEGPSILRIQQVVRGDSAAYFCASSSWIVQENTEAFFGQGTRLTVV.